This TCR beta chain was observed in a study of blood T cell repertoires in COVID-19. Study-level information: Donors in the United States, Italy and Spain gave samples during acute or convalescent COVID-19. From T cells, B-cell-depleted T cells, or PBMCs came the material, which was cDNA or gDNA.

Authors' methods: Reference gene primer amplification yielded estimated nucleated cell counts. Here immunoSEQ multiplex PCR was the method, and the copy in TCRdb shows in-frame clones only, minus some. V and J calls and clone size are as listed in that table; D and trimming were resolved from the DNA. This sample has 81,000 or so clones; about 89% occur once, and the top ten carry around 10%. V was clipped by 5 bases and J by 4 bases, with 12 bases between them. CDR1 and CDR2 from the germline V gene are SGHVS and FQNEAQ. This CDR3 is built from 14 residues. J is TRBJ1-3 and V is TRBV7-8; D gene uncertain. Input material: peripheral blood. The source of this sequence is a man aged 70 or older with active or convalescent COVID-19. CDR3: CASSPEIAGNTIYF. The CDR3 region has the DNA TGTGCCAGCAGCCCGGAGATCGCGGGAAACACCATATATTTT.